The present T cell receptor (beta chain) was sequenced within a study of monozygotic twins with inflammatory bowel disease. Overall study findings and caveats: Patient-to-patient differences in immunosuppressive treatment may have added variability to the repertoires. No repertoire similarity difference was seen between concordant and discordant twins; power was possibly limited. Distinct T cell subtypes could not be told apart.

UMIs that included a 6-nucleotide sample barcode were added by template switching, which took place during cDNA synthesis. TCRdb derives one entry per CDR3 protein from the 5' RACE reads, leaving out DNA. The sample includes approximately 150,000 distinct CDR3 sequences. A note on this clonotype: Its target is unknown.

The length of the CDR3 is 12 residues. In germline, CDR1 is MDHEN, CDR2 SYDVKM. The specimen was blood. This TCR came from a human donor with ulcerative colitis or Crohn's disease, or a healthy co-twin of an affected twin (not recorded which). The chain is built from TRBV28 and TRBJ2-4; TCRdb picks TRBD1, but there is no DNA to check that call. CDR3 sequence: CASTRTGNIQYF.